The next 21 T cell receptor beta chains were all read from a single sample in a study of blood T cell repertoires in COVID-19. Generated by immunoSEQ multiplex PCR, the TCRdb table keeps only in-frame clones and is missing some. The sample contains about 70,000 clones, around 83% of which appear only once. Sequencing was done on a sample of peripheral blood. Receptors were obtained from an elderly woman with acute or convalescent COVID-19.

This clone was found many times. In nucleotides, the CDR3 is TGTGCCAGCAGCTCGGAGGTGAACACCGGGGAGCTGTTTTTT. Its translation: CASSSEVNTGELFF. The V call is TRBV5-4, the J call TRBJ2-2; possible D gene TRBD2, 5 bases. This CDR3 region has 14 residues. Trimming pared 3 bases from V and 1 base from J, leaving 7 bases between. Per germline, CDR1 SGHNT and CDR2 YYREEE (reference sequence).

Details on this clone: Sequence at one end of the junction differs from germline and may be a read error. This chain connects TRBV7-7 to TRBJ2-5; D unresolved. This CDR3 region has 13 residues. The V gene's germline CDR1 is SSHAT and CDR2 FNYEAQ (reference sequence). CDR3 DNA sequence: TGTGCTAGCAGCACTGCTACGAGAGAGACCCAGTACTTC. As protein: CASSTATRETQYF.

The V call is TRBV7-9, the J call TRBJ1-5, with 7 bases lining up with TRBD1. CDR1 and CDR2 from the germline V gene are SEHNR and FQNEAQ (reference sequence). CDR3 size: 17 residues. Germline trimming cut 2 bases from V and 0 bases from J; bases unmatched to any gene: 7. CDR3 sequence: CASSLILGGYSNQPQHF. In DNA, the CDR3 is TGTGCCAGCAGCTTAATTTTAGGGGGCTATAGCAATCAGCCCCAGCATTTT.

The chain carries TRBV6-5 and TRBJ1-4, with D unclear. V lost 2 bases and J lost 0, with 4 bases in between. This CDR3 is built from 14 residues. CDR1 MNHEY and CDR2 SVGAGI come from the germline V gene. CDR3 bases: TGTGCCAGCAGTTACGGCTCAACTAATGAAAAACTGTTTTTT. It codes for CASSYGSTNEKLFF.

The gene calls are TRBV5-1 and TRBJ1-1, with 12 bases fitting TRBD1. The CDR3 runs to 14 residues. The J segment lost 7 bases and the V segment lost 4 bases, leaving 5 bases of the junction unmatched. Germline V gene data show CDR1 as SGHRS and CDR2 as YFSETQ. The CDR3 nucleotides are TGCGCCAGCAGCGTGGGACAGGGGGCCGGTGAAGCTTTCTTT. This gives the protein CASSVGQGAGEAFF. Based on the CDR3 plus reference TRBV5-1 and TRBJ1-1, the full variable domain is KAGVTQTPRYLIKTRGQQVTLSCSPISGHRSVSWYQQTPGQGLQFLFEYFSETQRNKGNFPGRFSGRQFSNSRSEMNVSTLELGDSALYLCASSVGQGAGEAFFGQGTRLTVV.

This clone was recorded many times. CDR3 nucleotide sequence: TGTGCCAGCAGCCAGCCCAGGGCCATGAACACTGAAGCTTTCTTT. Its protein is CASSQPRAMNTEAFF. The rearrangement links TRBV3-1 (or the pseudogene TRBV3-2) to TRBJ1-1; maybe TRBD1 (5 bases). Germline assignment: CDR1 LGHDT and CDR2 YNNKEL (reference sequence). The CDR3 length is 15 residues. With 3 bases removed from V and 0 bases from J, the gap between germline ends came to 11 bases.

The V gene is TRBV7-7, the J gene TRBJ2-2; 7 nucleotides match TRBD2. Germline V lookup: CDR1 SSHAT, CDR2 FNYEAQ (reference sequence). CDR3 length: 15 residues. CDR3 nucleotide sequence: TGTGCTAGCCGGCCGGTAGCGGGGAACACCGGGGAGCTGTTTTTT. Residues: CASRPVAGNTGELFF.

This chain links TRBV6-5 with TRBJ1-2; D unresolved. This CDR3 has 15 amino acids. V lost 5 bases, J lost 0 bases, and 13 bases lay in between. Looked up from germline, CDR1 is MNHEY and CDR2 is SVGAGI. The CDR3 DNA reads TGTGCCAGCAGTATTACAAGTTCAGCTAACTATGGCTACACCTTC. It yields the protein CASSITSSANYGYTF.

The chain combines TRBV5-6 with TRBJ2-2, with D possibly TRBD1 on 6 matching bases. The V and J ends lost 5 bases and 4 bases respectively, with 18 bases between them. This CDR3 contains 16 residues. Germline V gives CDR1 SGHDT, CDR2 YYEEEE. The DNA of the CDR3 is TGTGCCAGCAGACATGGTGGGGGCACGGGCACCGGGGAGCTGTTTTTT. This encodes CASRHGGGTGTGELFF.

The chain links TRBV6-5 to TRBJ1-2, with 9 bases identical to TRBD1. The CDR3 length is 15 residues. CDR1 and CDR2 (germline): MNHEY, SVGAGI. After removal of 6 bases from V and 2 bases from J, the junction contained 7 bases not matched to a gene. The DNA for the CDR3 is TGTGCCAGCAGAACCACCGGGACAGGGAACTATGGCTACACCTTC. Translating it yields CASRTTGTGNYGYTF.

The chain employs TRBV29-1 and TRBJ2-1; TRBD1 matches at 8 bases. V dropped 7 bases and J dropped 7; count of bases not matched to a gene: 3. The CDR3 runs 11 residues. CDR1 SQVTM and CDR2 ANQGSEA come from the germline V gene. CDR3 bases: TGCAGCGGAGGACAGGGAAATGAGCAGTTCTTC. This sequence encodes CSGGQGNEQFF.

The chain recombines TRBV24-1 with TRBJ2-5, with 8 nucleotides matching TRBD1. The J segment lost 0 bases and the V segment lost 6 bases, leaving 2 bases of the junction unmatched. Germline lookup yields CDR1 KGHDR and CDR2 SFDVKD. The CDR3 consists of 14 residues. The CDR3 DNA reads TGTGCCACCAGTACAGGGGGGAACCAAGAGACCCAGTACTTC. It specifies CATSTGGNQETQYF.

The CDR3 sequence is CASSQDLRVAGANVLTF. CDR3 nucleotides: TGCGCCAGCAGCCAAGATTTGAGGGTTGCTGGGGCCAACGTCCTGACTTTC. J is TRBJ2-6 and V is TRBV4-1; perhaps TRBD2 as D (5 bases). The CDR3 covers 17 residues. Trimming took off 0 bases at V and 2 bases at J, with 11 bases between the two ends. Germline CDR1 MGHRA, CDR2 YSYEKL.

This chain joins TRBV5-4 and TRBJ2-1; TRBD2 matches 13 bases. Per the germline V gene, CDR1 is SGHNT and CDR2 is YYREEE (reference sequence). J was trimmed by 0 bases and V by 1 base; bases with no gene match: 4. The CDR3 covers 18 residues. The CDR3 spells CASSLRTSGGTSYNEQFF. The CDR3 nucleotides read TGTGCCAGCAGCTTGCGGACTAGCGGGGGCACCTCCTACAATGAGCAGTTCTTC.

The V and J genes are TRBV2 and TRBJ1-6; a possible D gene is TRBD1 (5 bases). Trimming took 3 bases from V and 8 from J, leaving 11 bases between them. The CDR3 is 14 residues long. In germline, CDR1 is SNHLY, CDR2 FYNNEI. CDR3 protein: CASSDPQDYSPLHF. In DNA form, the CDR3 reads TGTGCCAGCAGTGACCCACAGGATTATTCACCCCTCCACTTT.

This clone has only one observation. The rearrangement uses TRBV7-2 and TRBJ1-3; no definite D call. The CDR3 loop spans 15 amino acids. Germline values: CDR1 SGHTA, CDR2 FQGNSA. The V and J ends lost 4 bases and 5 bases respectively, with 15 bases between them. The CDR3 loop reads CASSSDTLERNTIYF. Written as DNA, the CDR3 is TGTGCCAGCAGCTCAGACACTCTTGAACGAAACACCATATATTTT.

The chain has TRBV3-1 (or the pseudogene TRBV3-2) and TRBJ2-5; 7 bases match TRBD1. In germline, CDR1 is LGHDT, CDR2 YNNKEL (reference sequence). This CDR3 is 14 amino acids long. The J segment lost 5 bases and the V segment lost 2 bases, leaving 5 bases of the junction unmatched. CDR3 amino acids: CASSQHRGGETQYF. The CDR3, as DNA: TGTGCCAGCAGCCAACACAGGGGCGGGGAGACCCAGTACTTC.

The CDR3 DNA follows: TGTGCCTGGAGTTCGGAGCTGAGTGCTTTCTTT. Protein: CAWSSELSAFF. The genes are TRBV30 and TRBJ1-1, with unresolved D. Trimming took off 2 bases at V and 11 bases at J, with 12 bases between the two ends. The CDR3 totals 11 residues. Per the germline V gene, CDR1 is GTSNPN and CDR2 is SVGIG (reference sequence).

This clone showed up just once. This chain uses TRBV5-1 with TRBJ2-1, with 14 bases that match TRBD2. Germline V CDR1 and CDR2: SGHRS, YFSETQ. The CDR3 spans 16 residues. The J segment lost 7 bases and the V segment lost 5 bases, leaving 8 bases of the junction unmatched. CDR3 protein: CASSLSRLAGGNEQFF. CDR3 sequence (DNA): TGCGCCAGCAGTCTCTCCCGACTAGCGGGGGGGAATGAGCAGTTCTTC.

The CDR3 sequence is CATRSGGAYNEQFF. The CDR3 DNA reads as TGTGCCACCAGGAGCGGGGGGGCCTACAATGAGCAGTTCTTC. J is TRBJ2-1 and V is TRBV15, with 10 bases aligning to TRBD2. Per the germline V gene, CDR1 is LNHNV and CDR2 is YYDKDF (reference sequence). The CDR3 runs to 14 residues. Trimming took 6 bases from V and 2 from J; bases not matched to a gene: 1.

The chain has TRBV19 and TRBJ2-7; 7 positions agree with TRBD1. CDR3 size: 13 residues. V was clipped by 3 bases and J by 6 bases; unmatched bases: 5. In germline, CDR1 is LNHDA, CDR2 SQIVND (reference sequence). The chain's CDR3 is CASSIPGQREQYF. The CDR3 nucleotides are TGTGCCAGTAGTATCCCGGGACAGCGCGAGCAGTACTTC.